The clone carrying this T cell receptor beta chain was detected a few times. Its antigen is undetermined. The data belong to a study of T cell clonotyping in hematopoietic cell transplantation. Data came from immunoSEQ multiplex PCR; TCRdb stores just in-frame clones and leaves some out. The sample lists approximately 20,000 clones, about 84% occurring once. The sample's time point: recipient sample about 28 days before transplant, after cytoreduction. Germline assignment: CDR1 LGHNA and CDR2 YNFKEQ. Trimming cost V 4 bases and J 4 bases; bases outside gene matches: 3. The CDR3 totals 13 residues. Study-wide findings and caveats: At the given depth, recipient repertoires were over 95% de novo clonotypes.

Sequences were derived from peripheral blood mononuclear cells, sampled before stem cell transplant. This TCR derives from a man aged 50 to 59 with acute myeloid leukemia. Some clones in this sample may be carry-over from other donors' samples. The chain couples TRBV4-2 to TRBJ1-2, with 7 positions matching TRBD1. CDR3 bases: TGTGCCAGCAGCCCCGGGACAGCCTATGGCTACACCTTC. Its translation is CASSPGTAYGYTF.